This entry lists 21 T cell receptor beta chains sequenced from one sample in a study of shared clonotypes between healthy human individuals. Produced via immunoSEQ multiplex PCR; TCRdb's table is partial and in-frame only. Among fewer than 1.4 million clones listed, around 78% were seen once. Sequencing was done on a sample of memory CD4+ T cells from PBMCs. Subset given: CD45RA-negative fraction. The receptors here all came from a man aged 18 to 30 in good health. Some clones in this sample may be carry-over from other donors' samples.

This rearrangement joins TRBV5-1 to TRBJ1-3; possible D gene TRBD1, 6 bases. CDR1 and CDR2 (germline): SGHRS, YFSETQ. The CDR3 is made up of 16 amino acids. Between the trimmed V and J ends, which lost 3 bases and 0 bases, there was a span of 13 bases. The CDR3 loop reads CASSSQTGLSGNTIYF. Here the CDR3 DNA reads TGCGCCAGCAGCTCCCAGACAGGCCTCTCTGGAAACACCATATATTTT.

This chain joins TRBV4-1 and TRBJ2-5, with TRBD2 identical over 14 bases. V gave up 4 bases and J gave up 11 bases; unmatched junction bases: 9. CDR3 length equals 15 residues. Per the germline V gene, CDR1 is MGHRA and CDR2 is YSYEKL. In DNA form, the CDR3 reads TGCGCCAGCAGCCCGGGACTAGCGGGGGTCGGGGAGCAGTACTTC. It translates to CASSPGLAGVGEQYF.

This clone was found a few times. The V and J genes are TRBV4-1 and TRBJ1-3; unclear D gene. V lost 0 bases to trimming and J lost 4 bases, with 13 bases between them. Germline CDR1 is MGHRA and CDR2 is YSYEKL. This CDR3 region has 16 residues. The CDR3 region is CASSQDPGPSGNTIYF. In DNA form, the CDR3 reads TGCGCCAGCAGCCAAGATCCGGGTCCTTCGGGAAACACCATATATTTT.

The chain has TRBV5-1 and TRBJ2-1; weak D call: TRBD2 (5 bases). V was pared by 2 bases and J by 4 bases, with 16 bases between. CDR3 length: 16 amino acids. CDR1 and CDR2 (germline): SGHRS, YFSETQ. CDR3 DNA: TGCGCCAGCAGCTTAATCTCTCGCGGGTCTTACAATGAGCAGTTCTTC. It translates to CASSLISRGSYNEQFF.

The CDR3 sequence: CASSTLASGMYEQYF. DNA of the CDR3: TGTGCCAGCAGTACGCTGGCTAGCGGGATGTACGAGCAGTACTTC. The chain joins TRBV27 to TRBJ2-7; the match to TRBD2 covers 9 bases. The CDR3 totals 15 residues. The V and J ends lost 5 bases and 4 bases, in that order; junction bases with no gene match: 9. Germline-derived CDR1 and CDR2 are MNHEY and SMNVEV (reference sequence).

The CDR3 DNA is TGTGCCAGCAGCGAAGGCTCCGTGCGCGGTCAGCCCCAGCATTTT. Amino acids: CASSEGSVRGQPQHF. The gene calls are TRBV9 and TRBJ1-5; D is ambiguous. This CDR3 has 15 amino acids. Germline loops: CDR1 SGDLS, CDR2 YYNGEE. V lost 3 bases, J lost 6 bases, and 16 bases lay in between. The whole variable domain, filled in from reference TRBV9 and TRBJ1-5, reads DSGVTQTPKHLITATGQRVTLRCSPRSGDLSVYWYQQSLDQGLQFLIQYYNGEERAKGNILERFSAQQFPDLHSELNLSSLELGDSALYFCASSEGSVRGQPQHFGDGTRLSIL.

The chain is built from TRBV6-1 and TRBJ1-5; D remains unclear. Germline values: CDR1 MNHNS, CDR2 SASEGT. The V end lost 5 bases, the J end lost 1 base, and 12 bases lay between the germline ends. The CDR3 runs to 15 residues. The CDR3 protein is CASSPSVGSNQPQHF. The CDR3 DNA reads TGTGCCAGCAGTCCCTCTGTGGGGAGCAATCAGCCCCAGCATTTT.

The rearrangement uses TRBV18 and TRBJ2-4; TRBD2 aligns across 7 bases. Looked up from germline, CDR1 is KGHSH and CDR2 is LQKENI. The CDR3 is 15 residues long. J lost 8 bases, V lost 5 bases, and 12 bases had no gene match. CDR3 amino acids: CASSEIQRGLDIQYF. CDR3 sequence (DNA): TGTGCCAGCTCAGAGATACAGCGGGGTCTGGACATTCAGTACTTC.

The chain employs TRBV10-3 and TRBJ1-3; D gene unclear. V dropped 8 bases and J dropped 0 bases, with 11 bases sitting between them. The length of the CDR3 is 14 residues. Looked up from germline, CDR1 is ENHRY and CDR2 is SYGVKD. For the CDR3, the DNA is TGTGCCATCTATCATCCGAGCTCTGGAAACACCATATATTTT. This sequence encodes CAIYHPSSGNTIYF.

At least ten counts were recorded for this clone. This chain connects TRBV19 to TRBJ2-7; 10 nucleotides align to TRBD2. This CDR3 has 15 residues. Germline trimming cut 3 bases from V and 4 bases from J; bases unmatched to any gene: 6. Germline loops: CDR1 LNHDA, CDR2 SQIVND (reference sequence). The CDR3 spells CASSMEREGRYEQYF. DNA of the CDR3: TGTGCCAGTAGTATGGAGCGGGAGGGAAGGTACGAGCAGTACTTC.

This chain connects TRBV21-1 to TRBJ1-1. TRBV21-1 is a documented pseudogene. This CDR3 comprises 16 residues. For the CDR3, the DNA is TGTGCCAGCAGCAAAAAAGGGAGTCGGGCGAACACTGAAGCTTTCTTT. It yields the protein CASSKKGSRANTEAFF.

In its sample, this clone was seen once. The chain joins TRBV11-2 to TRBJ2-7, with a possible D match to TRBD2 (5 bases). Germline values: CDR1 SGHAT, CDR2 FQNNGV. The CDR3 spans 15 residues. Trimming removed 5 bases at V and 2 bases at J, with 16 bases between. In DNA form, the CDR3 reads TGTGCCAGCAGCGATCCTGGACGGAGGACCTACGAGCAGTACTTC. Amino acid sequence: CASSDPGRRTYEQYF.

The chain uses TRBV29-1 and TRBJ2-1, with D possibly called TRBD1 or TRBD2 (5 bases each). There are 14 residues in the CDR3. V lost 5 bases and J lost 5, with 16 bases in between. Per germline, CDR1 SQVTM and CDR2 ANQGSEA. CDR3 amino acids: CSVKSRGGHNEQFF. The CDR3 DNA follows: TGCAGCGTTAAATCCCGGGGCGGGCACAATGAGCAGTTCTTC.

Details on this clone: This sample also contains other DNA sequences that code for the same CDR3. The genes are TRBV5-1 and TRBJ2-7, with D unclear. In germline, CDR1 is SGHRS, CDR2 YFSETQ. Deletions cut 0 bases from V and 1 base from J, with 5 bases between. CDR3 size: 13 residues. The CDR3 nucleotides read TGCGCCAGCAGCTTGGCGATTTCCTACGAGCAGTACTTC. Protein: CASSLAISYEQYF. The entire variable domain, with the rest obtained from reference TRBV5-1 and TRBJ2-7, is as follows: KAGVTQTPRYLIKTRGQQVTLSCSPISGHRSVSWYQQTPGQGLQFLFEYFSETQRNKGNFPGRFSGRQFSNSRSEMNVSTLELGDSALYLCASSLAISYEQYFGPGTRLTVT.

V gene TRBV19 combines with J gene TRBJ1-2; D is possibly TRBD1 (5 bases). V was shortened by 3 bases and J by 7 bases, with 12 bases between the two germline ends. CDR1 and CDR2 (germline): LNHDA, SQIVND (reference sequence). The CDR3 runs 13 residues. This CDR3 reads CASSIRRGPGYTF. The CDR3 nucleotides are TGTGCCAGTAGTATCAGAAGGGGCCCTGGCTACACCTTC. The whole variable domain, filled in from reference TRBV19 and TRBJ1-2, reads DGGITQSPKYLFRKEGQNVTLSCEQNLNHDAMYWYRQDPGQGLRLIYYSQIVNDFQKGDIAEGYSVSREKKESFPLTVTSAQKNPTAFYLCASSIRRGPGYTFGSGTRLTVV.

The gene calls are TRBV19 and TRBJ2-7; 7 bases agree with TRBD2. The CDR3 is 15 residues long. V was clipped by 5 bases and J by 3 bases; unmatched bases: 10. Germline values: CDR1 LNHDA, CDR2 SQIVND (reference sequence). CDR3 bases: TGTGCCAGTAGTGTCCCGACTAGCTGGGGCTACGAGCAGTACTTC. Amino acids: CASSVPTSWGYEQYF. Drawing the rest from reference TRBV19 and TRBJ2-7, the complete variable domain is DGGITQSPKYLFRKEGQNVTLSCEQNLNHDAMYWYRQDPGQGLRLIYYSQIVNDFQKGDIAEGYSVSREKKESFPLTVTSAQKNPTAFYLCASSVPTSWGYEQYFGPGTRLTVT.

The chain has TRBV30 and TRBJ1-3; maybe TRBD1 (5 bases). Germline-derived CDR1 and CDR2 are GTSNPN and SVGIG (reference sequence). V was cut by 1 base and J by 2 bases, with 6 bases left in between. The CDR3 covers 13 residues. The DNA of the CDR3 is TGTGCCTGGAGTGGGGACCCTGGAAACACCATATATTTT. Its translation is CAWSGDPGNTIYF.

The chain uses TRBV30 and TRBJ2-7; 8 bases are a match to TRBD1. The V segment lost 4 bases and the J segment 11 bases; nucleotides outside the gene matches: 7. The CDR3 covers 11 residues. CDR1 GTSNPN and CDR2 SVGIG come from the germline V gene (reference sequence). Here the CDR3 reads CAWMTGVAKYF. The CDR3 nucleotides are TGTGCCTGGATGACAGGGGTTGCGAAGTACTTC.

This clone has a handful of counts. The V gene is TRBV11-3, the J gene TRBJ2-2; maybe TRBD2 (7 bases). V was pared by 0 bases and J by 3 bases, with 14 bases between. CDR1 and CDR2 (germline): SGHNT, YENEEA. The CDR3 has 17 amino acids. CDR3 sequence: CASSLDSWEGDTGELFF. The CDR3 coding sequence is TGTGCCAGCAGCTTAGATTCATGGGAGGGGGACACCGGGGAGCTGTTTTTT.

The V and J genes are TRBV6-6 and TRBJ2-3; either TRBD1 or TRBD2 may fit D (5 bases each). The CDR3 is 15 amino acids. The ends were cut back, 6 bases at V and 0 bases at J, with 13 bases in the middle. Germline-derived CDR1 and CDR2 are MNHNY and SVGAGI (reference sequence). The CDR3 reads CASRTGTLSTDTQYF. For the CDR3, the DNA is TGTGCCAGCAGAACCGGGACCCTTAGCACAGATACGCAGTATTTT.

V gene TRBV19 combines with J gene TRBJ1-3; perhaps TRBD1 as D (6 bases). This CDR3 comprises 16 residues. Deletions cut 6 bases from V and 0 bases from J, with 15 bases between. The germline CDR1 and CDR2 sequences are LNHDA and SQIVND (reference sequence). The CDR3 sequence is CASRYSGQNSGNTIYF. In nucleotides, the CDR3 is TGTGCCAGTAGGTATTCGGGACAAAACTCTGGAAACACCATATATTTT.